What follows are 3 T cell receptor beta chains derived from one specimen sequenced in a study of T cell responses to AZD1222 COVID-19 vaccine. Profiling relied on immunoSEQ multiplex PCR, and the TCRdb table lists in-frame clones only, not all of them. The table includes about 120,000 clones, approximately 90% detected once. The specimen comprised peripheral blood, sampled on day 0 of AZD1222 vaccination. Every receptor here comes from an adult in good health.

The rearrangement joins TRBV12-3 or TRBV12-4 to TRBJ2-1, with unresolved D. V was cut by 2 bases and J by 4 bases, with 6 bases left in between. The CDR3 sequence is 13 residues long. In DNA form, the CDR3 reads TGTGCCAGCAGTTTAAACGAATACAATGAGCAGTTCTTC. Translated, it gives CASSLNEYNEQFF.

V and J are TRBV12-3 or TRBV12-4 and TRBJ1-2; D not resolved. V was cut by 5 bases and J by 2 bases, with 6 bases left in between. The CDR3 has 12 residues. The CDR3 protein is CASSTANYGYTF. Written as DNA, the CDR3 is TGTGCCAGCAGTACAGCAAACTATGGCTACACCTTC.

This rearrangement joins TRBV12-5 to TRBJ2-3; D not resolved. V lost 0 bases, J lost 3 bases, and 10 bases lay in between. In germline, CDR1 is LGHNT, CDR2 FRNRAP. The CDR3 covers 15 residues. As DNA, the CDR3 is TGTGCTAGTGGTTTGGTATGGCTCAATACAGATACGCAGTATTTT. It yields the protein CASGLVWLNTDTQYF.